Here is one TCR beta chain with its context. Its antigen is unknown. Deep-level assay runs were performed. Unsorted PBMC DNA went through sequencing on ten immunoSEQ deep assay plates. Sequencing used immunoSEQ multiplex PCR; TCRdb keeps in-frame clones, though not all of them. Of approximately 440,000 clones listed, more than 70% are singletons. This entry belongs to a study of shared clonotypes between healthy human individuals. Whole-study findings and limits: Sequencing depth was expected to influence donor clonotype sharing.

Only Caucasian adults living in Nashville, Tennessee made up the donor group. The sequence was obtained from a middle-aged woman in good health. Some clones in this sample may be carry-over from other donors' samples. Sequencing input: PBMCs.

CDR3 in DNA: TGTGCCAGCAGCTCCGTCGGCCAAGGGGGGGAGACCCAGTACTTC. Translating it yields CASSSVGQGGETQYF. The chain is built from TRBV7-2 and TRBJ2-5, with D possibly being TRBD1 or TRBD2 (6 bases each). Germline loops: CDR1 SGHTA, CDR2 FQGNSA. V was shortened by 4 bases and J by 5 bases, with 17 bases between the two germline ends. The CDR3 has 15 residues.